The present T cell receptor (beta chain) was sequenced within a study of identical twins. Study-wide results and limits: Within cord blood, abundant beta clonotypes carried fewer insertions, but memory repertoires showed no such trend. Invariant populations such as MAIT and iNKT cells could partly muddle zero-insertion analyses. It was out-of-frame TCR alpha sharing in monozygotic twins that models underestimated.

This clonotype was found a few times. The antigen remains undetermined. In TCRdb, the 5' RACE reads were re-called with MiXCR into one record per CDR3 protein. The sample holds roughly 720,000 distinct CDR3 sequences, roughly 20% seen once. Per germline, CDR1 SGHTA and CDR2 FQGNSA. The CDR3 is 14 amino acids. With 5 bases removed from V and 4 bases from J, the gap between germline ends came to 12 bases. The same data also went into a second study, on T cells expressing NK-cell markers. Per that paper: All TCR beta repertoires analysed originated from sorted CD3+CD56+NKG2C+, CD3+CD56+NKG2C- and CD3+CD56-NKG2C+ T cells.

The TCR comes from a woman aged 18 to 35 in good health. The sequenced sample consisted of PBMCs. The chain employs TRBV7-2 and TRBJ2-1; no reliable D call. Written as DNA, the CDR3 is TGTGCCAGCAGCCCCGACCTGGGGTACAATGAGCAGTTCTTC. Amino acid sequence: CASSPDLGYNEQFF.